Below, 26 T cell receptor beta chains from the same sample are listed, as sequenced in a study of blood T cell repertoires in COVID-19. The repertoire was sequenced with immunoSEQ multiplex PCR; TCRdb's copy has only in-frame clones and lacks some. The data contain about 92,000 clones, 87% of them singletons. The specimen was peripheral blood. Receptors originate from a woman aged 60-75 years with COVID-19, enrolled during active disease.

The rearrangement uses TRBV6-5 and TRBJ1-5; no definite D call. This CDR3 has 15 residues. V shed 7 bases and J shed 0 bases, with 13 bases lying between them. The germline V gene encodes CDR1 MNHEY and CDR2 SVGAGI. The chain's CDR3 is CASKKDGNSNQPQHF. DNA of the CDR3: TGTGCCAGCAAGAAGGACGGGAATAGCAATCAGCCCCAGCATTTT.

The chain employs TRBV28 and TRBJ1-6; 7 bases agree with TRBD1. The CDR3 sequence is 19 residues long. CDR1 and CDR2 (germline): MDHEN, SYDVKM. Germline trimming cut 6 bases from V and 6 bases from J; bases unmatched to any gene: 20. This CDR3 is CASRPNRGKNHLINSPLHF. Here the CDR3 DNA reads TGTGCCAGCAGACCAAACAGGGGAAAGAACCACCTGATTAATTCACCCCTCCACTTT.

This clone was seen a single time. The chain employs TRBV7-2 and TRBJ1-1; no definite D call. Trimming took off 6 bases at V and 3 bases at J, with 17 bases between the two ends. This CDR3 comprises 15 residues. Germline CDR1 SGHTA, CDR2 FQGNSA. The CDR3 DNA follows: TGTGCCAGCAGGCCCGGGGTAGCTTTTGACACTGAAGCTTTCTTT. Protein product: CASRPGVAFDTEAFF.

The V gene is TRBV18, the J gene TRBJ1-5, with D uncertain. Germline V lookup: CDR1 KGHSH, CDR2 LQKENI. V was cut by 6 bases and J by 5 bases, with 14 bases left in between. This CDR3 spans 14 amino acids. This CDR3 is CASSPTREDQPQHF. The CDR3 bases are TGTGCCAGCTCCCCAACAAGGGAGGATCAGCCCCAGCATTTT.

The CDR3 sequence: CASSPRGGLTNYGYTF. CDR3 DNA: TGTGCCAGCAGTCCCAGGGGCGGTCTTACTAACTATGGCTACACCTTC. The chain carries TRBV6-6 and TRBJ1-2; a possible D gene is TRBD1 (6 bases). CDR1 and CDR2 (germline): MNHNY, SVGAGI (reference sequence). The CDR3 sequence is 16 residues long. V dropped 5 bases and J dropped 0 bases, with 16 bases sitting between them.

The chain links TRBV29-1 to TRBJ1-2; 7 bases fit TRBD1. V shed 5 bases, J shed 2 bases, and the junction held 5 bases outside the gene matches. Germline V lookup: CDR1 SQVTM, CDR2 ANQGSEA. The CDR3 runs to 13 residues. The CDR3 reads CSVTKTGNYGYTF. The CDR3 DNA sequence: TGCAGCGTTACAAAGACAGGGAACTATGGCTACACCTTC.

CDR3 in DNA: TGTGCCAGCAGCTTAGGGCCCGGGACAGCCTTCTCCTACGAGCAGTACTTC. Translated, it gives CASSLGPGTAFSYEQYF. The gene calls are TRBV7-2 and TRBJ2-7; 7 positions match TRBD1. Per germline, CDR1 SGHTA and CDR2 FQGNSA. CDR3 length: 17 amino acids. Trimming took 1 base from V and 0 from J; bases not matched to a gene: 9.

This clone occurred once. CDR3 sequence reads: CASSEWADQETQYF. CDR3 DNA: TGTGCCAGCAGTGAATGGGCAGACCAAGAGACCCAGTACTTC. The gene calls are TRBV25-1 and TRBJ2-5; D gene ambiguous. The CDR3 contains 14 residues. V gave up 1 base and J gave up 0 bases, with 6 bases separating them. Per germline, CDR1 MGHDK and CDR2 SYGVNS. The complete variable domain, with remaining parts taken from reference TRBV25-1 and TRBJ2-5, reads EADIYQTPRYLVIGTGKKITLECSQTMGHDKMYWYQQDPGMELHLIHYSYGVNSTEKGDLSSESTVSRIRTEHFPLTLESARPSHTSQYLCASSEWADQETQYFGPGTRLLVL.

In its sample, this clone was seen once. This rearrangement joins TRBV4-1 to TRBJ2-7, with 13 nucleotides matching TRBD2. Per the germline V gene, CDR1 is MGHRA and CDR2 is YSYEKL. CDR3 size: 15 residues. With V trimmed by 3 bases and J by 2 bases, 1 base remained unmatched. This chain's CDR3 is CASSQGLAGTYEQYF. CDR3 bases: TGCGCCAGCAGCCAGGGACTAGCGGGGACCTACGAGCAGTACTTC.

A remark on this clone: Mismatch with germline at one junction end may stem from a read error. This chain uses TRBV6-6 with TRBJ1-1; the D gene is possibly TRBD1 (6 bases). Germline V lookup: CDR1 MNHNY, CDR2 SVGAGI (reference sequence). CDR3 size: 15 residues. The CDR3 sequence is CASSPWGHTNSEAFF. The CDR3 coding sequence is TGTGCCAGCAGTCCCTGGGGACACACGAACAGTGAAGCTTTCTTT.

The CDR3 sequence: CASSVAPGSSYEQYF. Here the CDR3 DNA reads TGTGCCAGCAGCGTAGCTCCGGGTTCGAGCTACGAGCAGTACTTC. This chain connects TRBV9 to TRBJ2-7; D is undetermined. Per the germline V gene, CDR1 is SGDLS and CDR2 is YYNGEE. The CDR3 is made up of 15 amino acids. Trimming took off 0 bases at V and 3 bases at J, with 13 bases between the two ends.

The rearrangement links TRBV11-2 to TRBJ1-1, with D unresolved. Germline CDR1 SGHAT, CDR2 FQNNGV. V shed 2 bases and J shed 0 bases, with 22 bases lying between them. The CDR3 covers 19 residues. CDR3 region: CASSLRSRGEVTMNTEAFF. DNA for the CDR3: TGTGCCAGCAGCTTACGTAGTCGAGGTGAGGTTACGATGAACACTGAAGCTTTCTTT.

The V gene is TRBV30, the J gene TRBJ1-4; D perhaps matches TRBD1 (5 bases). CDR1 and CDR2 (germline): GTSNPN, SVGIG (reference sequence). The CDR3 has 15 residues. Trimming took off 1 base at V and 0 bases at J, with 9 bases between the two ends. The CDR3 DNA reads as TGTGCCTGGAGTGCTACAGGAACAACTAATGAAAAACTGTTTTTT. Its translation: CAWSATGTTNEKLFF.

The V gene is TRBV24-1, the J gene TRBJ1-2; 11 bases are a match to TRBD1. CDR3 length: 15 residues. V trimming: 3 bases; J trimming: 7 bases; junction bases outside the gene matches: 6. Looked up from germline, CDR1 is KGHDR and CDR2 is SFDVKD. The CDR3 protein is CATSDGQGAPGGYTF. For the CDR3, the DNA is TGTGCCACCAGTGATGGACAGGGGGCGCCGGGTGGCTACACCTTC.

V gene TRBV4-1 combines with J gene TRBJ1-2; D uncertain. Deletions cut 2 bases from V and 4 bases from J, with 11 bases between. Germline V gene sequence: CDR1 MGHRA, CDR2 YSYEKL. The CDR3 extends over 14 amino acids. CDR3 sequence reads: CASSQPTEGYGYTF. The CDR3 region has the DNA TGCGCCAGCAGCCAACCAACCGAGGGCTATGGCTACACCTTC.

In its sample, this clone was seen a few times. The chain joins TRBV7-9 to TRBJ1-5; perhaps TRBD1 as D (5 bases). The V and J ends lost 4 bases and 11 bases respectively, with 9 bases between them. CDR3 length equals 11 residues. Germline V gene sequence: CDR1 SEHNR, CDR2 FQNEAQ (reference sequence). CDR3 bases: TGTGCCAGCAGCTCGGGGGGGACCCAGCATTTT. As protein: CASSSGGTQHF.

This clone was recorded once. V and J are TRBV28 and TRBJ1-2; 8 bases line up with TRBD1. Germline CDR1 and CDR2: MDHEN and SYDVKM. The V segment lost 1 base and the J segment 7 bases; nucleotides outside the gene matches: 8. CDR3 length equals 15 residues. This CDR3 reads CASSLYAGGASGYTF. CDR3 coding DNA: TGTGCCAGCAGTTTATACGCAGGGGGCGCCTCTGGCTACACCTTC.

This CDR3 reads CASSQVGVRQETQYF. DNA for the CDR3: TGTGCCAGCAGCCAAGTAGGCGTCAGGCAAGAGACCCAGTACTTC. V is TRBV14 and J is TRBJ2-5; D is undetermined. V dropped 1 base and J dropped 2 bases, with 11 bases sitting between them. The length of the CDR3 is 15 residues. Germline V gene data show CDR1 as SGHDN and CDR2 as FVKESK.

The rearrangement joins TRBV9 to TRBJ2-2; 8 nucleotides align to TRBD1. V trimming: 4 bases; J trimming: 2 bases; junction bases outside the gene matches: 7. This CDR3 has 16 amino acids. The germline V gene has CDR1 SGDLS and CDR2 YYNGEE. CDR3: CASSPRTGPNTGELFF. The CDR3 bases are TGTGCCAGCAGCCCTCGGACAGGGCCAAACACCGGGGAGCTGTTTTTT.

The chain has TRBV18 and TRBJ2-7; 10 bases line up with TRBD1. With V trimmed by 3 bases and J by 5 bases, 10 bases remained unmatched. The CDR3 spans 16 residues. From germline, CDR1 is KGHSH and CDR2 LQKENI. For the CDR3, the DNA is TGTGCCAGCTCACCGTTTATCCGGGACAGGGGAGACGAGCAGTACTTC. Translating gives CASSPFIRDRGDEQYF.

The CDR3 sequence: CASTTVDIPEKLFF. CDR3 DNA sequence: TGTGCCAGTACCACGGTGGACATACCTGAAAAACTGTTTTTT. The gene calls are TRBV28 and TRBJ1-4; TRBD1 might be the D (5 bases). Germline CDR1 reads MDHEN; CDR2 reads SYDVKM. This CDR3 has 14 residues. Trimming shortened V by 9 bases and J by 7 bases, and 18 bases separated the two germline ends.

V and J are TRBV7-9 and TRBJ2-3; a possible D gene is TRBD1 (5 bases). Trimming left V 2 bases short and J 0 bases short, with 12 bases between. Germline V gene data show CDR1 as SEHNR and CDR2 as FQNEAQ (reference sequence). The CDR3 is 16 residues long. CDR3 region: CASSLRTSTSTDTQYF. CDR3 nucleotides: TGTGCCAGCAGCTTAAGGACATCGACTAGCACAGATACGCAGTATTTT. The complete variable domain, with remaining parts taken from reference TRBV7-9 and TRBJ2-3, reads DTGVSQNPRHKITKRGQNVTFRCDPISEHNRLYWYRQTLGQGPEFLTYFQNEAQLEKSRLLSDRFSAERPKGSFSTLEIQRTEQGDSAMYLCASSLRTSTSTDTQYFGPGTRLTVL.

This clone was picked up a small number of times. The rearrangement uses TRBV6-2 or TRBV6-3 and TRBJ2-3; 7 bases fit TRBD2. The ends lost 2 bases at V and 7 bases at J; junction bases unmatched: 9. The CDR3 consists of 15 residues. CDR1 MNHEY and CDR2 SVGEGT come from the germline V gene. For the CDR3, the DNA is TGTGCCAGCAGTTACGTGACTAGCCTCCCTTATACGCAGTATTTT. Protein sequence: CASSYVTSLPYTQYF.

This sequence joins TRBV7-2 and TRBJ1-6; 7 bases align to TRBD1. The germline V gene has CDR1 SGHTA and CDR2 FQGNSA. Trimming removed 4 bases from V and 11 bases from J; junction bases left unmatched: 5. The CDR3 totals 13 residues. CDR3 loop: CASSSTGSTPLHF. CDR3 nucleotide sequence: TGTGCCAGCAGCTCGACAGGGTCTACACCCCTCCACTTT.

This chain joins TRBV12-3 or TRBV12-4 and TRBJ2-2; TRBD1 aligns across 7 bases. V lost 5 bases and J lost 15; bases outside the gene matches: 9. The CDR3 sequence is 12 residues long. The CDR3 DNA follows: TGTGCCAGCAGTAACAGGGGTGGGTTGGTGTTTTTT. It encodes CASSNRGGLVFF.

The chain is built from TRBV4-2 and TRBJ1-3; TRBD1 aligns across 7 bases. This CDR3 contains 15 residues. The junction had 5 bases not matched to a gene; V was cut back by 4 bases and J by 2 bases. Germline V gene lookup returns CDR1 LGHNA and CDR2 YNFKEQ. CDR3 DNA sequence: TGTGCCAGCAGCCCCGACAGGGATGCTGGAAACACCATATATTTT. Amino acid sequence: CASSPDRDAGNTIYF.